The next 19 T cell receptor beta chains were all read from a single sample in a study of T cell clonotyping in hematopoietic cell transplantation. Data came from immunoSEQ multiplex PCR; TCRdb stores just in-frame clones and leaves some out. The table shows about 16,000 clones, with approximately 85% occurring only once. Sequencing was performed on peripheral blood mononuclear cells. The receptors were sampled from a woman aged 40 to 55 in good health. Some clones in this sample may be carry-over from other donors' samples.

V and J are TRBV7-8 and TRBJ2-7, with D perhaps matching TRBD1 or TRBD2 (5 bases each). Germline CDR1 reads SGHVS; CDR2 reads FQNEAQ. V was pared by 5 bases and J by 1 base, with 12 bases between. The CDR3 is made up of 14 amino acids. CDR3 loop: CASSPGAISYEQYF. The CDR3 DNA reads as TGTGCCAGCAGCCCCGGGGCTATTTCCTACGAGCAGTACTTC.

CDR3 protein: CASRVESTNEKLFF. The CDR3 nucleotides read TGTGCCAGCAGGGTGGAGTCAACTAATGAAAAACTGTTTTTT. The chain combines TRBV2 with TRBJ1-4; D gene unclear. V gave up 6 bases and J gave up 0 bases, with 8 bases separating them. Germline loops: CDR1 SNHLY, CDR2 FYNNEI. This CDR3 region has 14 residues.

The V call is TRBV2, the J call TRBJ2-7; D might be TRBD2 (6 bases). The V end lost 11 bases, the J end lost 2 bases, and 13 bases lay between the germline ends. The germline gives CDR1 SNHLY, CDR2 FYNNEI. This CDR3 has 12 residues. CDR3 in DNA: TGTGCCGGGGGACTCCACGCCTACGAGCAGTACTTC. This gives the protein CAGGLHAYEQYF.

V is TRBV29-1 and J is TRBJ1-2; D is uncertain. Germline-derived CDR1 and CDR2 are SQVTM and ANQGSEA. Trimming left V 3 bases short and J 7 bases short, with 12 bases between. CDR3 length: 12 residues. The CDR3 loop reads CSVEEAGIGYTF. The DNA for the CDR3 is TGCAGCGTTGAGGAGGCGGGGATTGGCTACACCTTC.

The J gene is TRBJ2-7, the V gene TRBV2; TRBD2 matches at 7 bases. V was pared by 10 bases and J by 0 bases, with 18 bases of the junction left unmatched. The CDR3 totals 17 residues. Per germline, CDR1 SNHLY and CDR2 FYNNEI. CDR3 loop: CAIARQGLYLSSYEQYF. DNA for the CDR3: TGTGCCATAGCACGGCAGGGACTATATTTAAGCTCCTACGAGCAGTACTTC.

This sequence joins TRBV30 and TRBJ2-5; 7 positions match TRBD1. Trimming removed 0 bases from V and 5 bases from J; junction bases left unmatched: 3. CDR1 and CDR2 from the germline V gene are GTSNPN and SVGIG (reference sequence). The CDR3 loop spans 13 amino acids. The CDR3 is CAWSVKGAETQYF. DNA for the CDR3: TGTGCCTGGAGTGTAAAGGGGGCCGAGACCCAGTACTTC.

V gene TRBV29-1 combines with J gene TRBJ2-3, with 7 nucleotides matching TRBD1. CDR3 length: 13 residues. V lost 7 bases to trimming and J lost 5 bases; unmatched junction nucleotides: 9. CDR1 SQVTM and CDR2 ANQGSEA come from the germline V gene. CDR3 protein: CSAENPGGDTQYF. As DNA, the CDR3 is TGCAGCGCCGAAAACCCAGGGGGAGATACGCAGTATTTT.

The V and J genes are TRBV7-2 and TRBJ2-5, with D maybe TRBD2 (6 bases). Germline V CDR1 and CDR2: SGHTA, FQGNSA. Trimming pared 6 bases from V and 0 bases from J, leaving 17 bases between. The CDR3 loop spans 16 amino acids. The CDR3 nucleotides are TGTGCCAGCAGATACGGGACTTATCTGTACCAAGAGACCCAGTACTTC. This encodes CASRYGTYLYQETQYF.

The V gene is TRBV30, the J gene TRBJ1-6, with D tentatively TRBD1 (6 bases). The germline CDR1 and CDR2 sequences are GTSNPN and SVGIG (reference sequence). With 5 bases removed from V and 8 bases from J, the gap between germline ends came to 13 bases. The CDR3 sequence is 13 residues long. In DNA, the CDR3 is TGTGCCTGGTTAGCGGGGGGCTATTCACCCCTCCACTTT. Translating gives CAWLAGGYSPLHF.

The chain has TRBV4-1 and TRBJ1-3; D call uncertain. The germline V gene encodes CDR1 MGHRA and CDR2 YSYEKL. Trimming shortened V by 0 bases and J by 5 bases, and 5 bases separated the two germline ends. CDR3 size: 13 residues. The CDR3 bases are TGCGCCAGCAGCCAAGAAGACAGAAACACCATATATTTT. Translated, it gives CASSQEDRNTIYF.

The genes are TRBV5-1 and TRBJ2-7; 9 bases are shared with TRBD2. Trimming at V came to 5 bases and at J to 5 bases, leaving 14 bases not matched to a gene. This CDR3 region has 16 residues. Germline V gives CDR1 SGHRS, CDR2 YFSETQ. As DNA, the CDR3 is TGCGCCAGCAGGGCGACTAGCGGACTGACACGGCACGAGCAGTACTTC. This sequence encodes CASRATSGLTRHEQYF.

The rearrangement uses TRBV7-2 and TRBJ2-3; maybe TRBD2 (6 bases). V lost 5 bases and J 5 bases, leaving 17 bases between the germline ends. Germline CDR1 SGHTA, CDR2 FQGNSA. The CDR3 loop spans 15 amino acids. CDR3 sequence (DNA): TGTGCCAGCAGCCCAAAGGCGGCGGGGCGAGATACGCAGTATTTT. It is translated as CASSPKAAGRDTQYF.

This chain uses TRBV2 with TRBJ2-3, with 8 bases identical to TRBD2. Per germline, CDR1 SNHLY and CDR2 FYNNEI. The CDR3 has 16 residues. The junction had 11 bases not matched to a gene; V was cut back by 2 bases and J by 7 bases. The CDR3 here is CASSERNSGVWNTQYF. The CDR3 DNA sequence: TGTGCCAGCAGTGAACGGAATAGCGGGGTGTGGAATACGCAGTATTTT.

The CDR3 spells CASSPTSEDEQFF. CDR3 bases: TGTGCCAGCAGCCCCACTAGCGAAGATGAGCAGTTCTTC. The gene calls are TRBV27 and TRBJ2-1; 7 bases are shared with TRBD2. CDR3 size: 13 residues. J gave up 8 bases and V 6 bases, and 7 bases lay outside the gene matches. Germline assignment: CDR1 MNHEY and CDR2 SMNVEV (reference sequence).

V usage is TRBV5-1 and J usage is TRBJ1-2; 8 bases are a match to TRBD1. The CDR3 is made up of 13 amino acids. The trim removed 2 bases at V and 3 bases at J, leaving 0 bases unmatched. Germline CDR1 SGHRS, CDR2 YFSETQ. The CDR3 DNA is TGCGCCAGCAGCTTACAGGGGGACTATGGCTACACCTTC. Translation gives CASSLQGDYGYTF.

The chain links TRBV19 to TRBJ1-5; D gene uncertain. The V end was cut by 1 base, the J end by 7 bases, with 8 bases between. There are 13 residues in the CDR3. The germline V gene has CDR1 LNHDA and CDR2 SQIVND (reference sequence). The CDR3 coding sequence is TGTGCCAGTAGTATAGTGGTGGGGCAGCCCCAGCATTTT. Its translation: CASSIVVGQPQHF.

This clone was seen a single time. The chain's CDR3 is CASSLEEGRNTGELFF. DNA for the CDR3: TGTGCCAGCAGCTTAGAGGAGGGCCGGAACACCGGGGAGCTGTTTTTT. The rearrangement links TRBV11-2 to TRBJ2-2, with D possibly TRBD2 on 6 matching bases. V was cut by 0 bases and J by 1 base, with 9 bases left in between. Germline-derived CDR1 and CDR2 are SGHAT and FQNNGV. The CDR3 consists of 16 residues. The complete variable domain, with remaining parts taken from reference TRBV11-2 and TRBJ2-2, reads EAGVAQSPRYKIIEKRQSVAFWCNPISGHATLYWYQQILGQGPKLLIQFQNNGVVDDSQLPKDRFSAERLKGVDSTLKIQPAKLEDSAVYLCASSLEEGRNTGELFFGEGSRLTVL.

The V call is TRBV28, the J call TRBJ1-1; D unresolved. The CDR3 is 12 residues long. Germline V CDR1 and CDR2: MDHEN, SYDVKM. Trimming cost V 1 base and J 3 bases, with 3 bases left between them. The CDR3 region has the DNA TGTGCCAGCAGTTTATCGTACACTGAAGCTTTCTTT. Residues: CASSLSYTEAFF.

J is TRBJ2-1 and V is TRBV28; the D call may be TRBD1 or TRBD2 (7 bases each). The CDR3 extends over 12 amino acids. Germline lookup yields CDR1 MDHEN and CDR2 SYDVKM. CDR3 sequence (DNA): TGTGCAGCGGGACAGTCGAGGAATGAGCAGTTCTTC. It specifies CAAGQSRNEQFF. The full variable domain, completed using reference TRBV28 and TRBJ2-1, is DVKVTQSSRYLVKRTGEKVFLECVQDMDHENMFWYRQDPGLGLRLIYFSYDVKMKEKGDIPEGYSVSREKKERFSLILESASTNQTSMYLCAAGQSRNEQFFGPGTRLTVL.